A selection of T cell receptor beta chains follows, all from one sample in a study of CD4 T cell repertoires in COVID-19. Some clones are missing from TCRdb's copy, which holds only in-frame ones; the method was immunoSEQ multiplex PCR. The sample has under 30,000 clones; nearly 95% are singletons. The starting material was circulating follicular helper CD4+ T cells (cTfh) from blood, obtained before the COVID-19 pandemic. The receptors shown here come from a human donor who had COVID-19. Each CDR3 is given with its conserved first and last residue. D genes are given only for firm matches. The size of a clone is reported for some rows only, either as once, few or many, or as a class for expanded clones.

>TRBV30|.|.|TRBJ2-5
CAWTESLGQQETQYF
TGTGCCTGGACCGAAAGTCTCGGACAGCAAGAGACCCAGTACTTC
>TRBV11-2|.|TRBD1|TRBJ1-1
CASSRWEGTGREAFF
TGTGCCAGCAGCCGTTGGGAGGGGACAGGAAGGGAAGCTTTCTTT
>TRBV11-2|once|.|TRBJ2-5
CASSLLFPGNQETQYF
TGTGCCAGCAGCTTGTTATTCCCGGGGAACCAAGAGACCCAGTACTTC
>TRBV5-4|.|TRBD2|TRBJ2-6
CASSFLAGGSGANVLTF
TGTGCCAGCAGCTTCCTAGCGGGGGGGTCTGGGGCCAACGTCCTGACTTTC
>TRBV28|.|.|TRBJ1-1
CASSWGRREAFF
TGTGCCAGCAGTTGGGGGAGGCGGGAAGCTTTCTTT
>TRBV6-1|.|.|TRBJ2-7
CASSTPPPGNEQYF
TGTGCCAGCAGTACCCCGCCCCCAGGGAACGAGCAGTACTTC
>TRBV6-1|.|.|TRBJ1-2
CASTPVEGANYGYTF
TGTGCCAGCACCCCCGTGGAGGGAGCTAACTATGGCTACACCTTC
>TRBV18|.|TRBD2|TRBJ2-1
CASLPFGDLTGRNEQFF
TGTGCCAGCTTACCGTTTGGAGACTTGACCGGGAGGAATGAGCAGTTCTTC
>TRBV5-1|.|.|TRBJ1-3
CASSPSRTAGNTIYF
TGCGCCAGCAGCCCCAGTCGAACAGCTGGAAACACCATATATTTT
>TRBV6-4|.|TRBD2|TRBJ2-7
CASSEWGRASYEQYF
TGTGCCAGCAGTGAATGGGGGAGGGCCTCCTACGAGCAGTACTTC
>TRBV6-6|.|.|TRBJ1-3
CASSSGGNTIYF
TGTGCCAGCAGCTCCGGGGGAAACACCATATATTTT
>TRBV5-1|.|.|TRBJ1-3
CASSMAGAGNTIYF
TGCGCCAGCAGCATGGCGGGGGCTGGAAACACCATATATTTT
>TRBV6-5|.|TRBD1|TRBJ1-1
CASSYGQGEVGTEAFF
TGTGCCAGCAGTTACGGACAGGGGGAAGTAGGCACTGAAGCTTTCTTT
>TRBV5-6|once|TRBD2|TRBJ2-3
CASSSPGLAADTQYF
TGTGCCAGCAGCTCCCCGGGACTAGCGGCAGATACGCAGTATTTT
>TRBV28|.|TRBD1|TRBJ1-5
CASSVTGTGLSGGNQPQHF
TGTGCCAGCAGTGTGACCGGGACAGGGTTATCTGGCGGCAATCAGCCCCAGCATTTT
>TRBV14|.|.|TRBJ2-1
CATPDPGNEQFF
TGTGCCACCCCTGACCCGGGGAATGAGCAGTTCTTC
>TRBV13|.|TRBD2|TRBJ2-1
CASSLKLADPYNEQFF
TGTGCCAGCAGCTTAAAACTAGCGGATCCCTACAATGAGCAGTTCTTC
>TRBV11-1|.|.|TRBJ1-1
CASSVGQRLNTEAFF
TGTGCCAGCAGCGTCGGACAGCGTTTGAACACTGAAGCTTTCTTT
>TRBV7-3|.|.|TRBJ2-7
CASRSGLSYEQYF
TGTGCCAGCAGGTCCGGGTTGTCCTACGAGCAGTACTTC
>TRBV6-1|.|TRBD1|TRBJ1-6
CASSGDSPNSPLHF
TGTGCCAGCAGTGGGGACAGCCCCAATTCACCCCTCCACTTT
>TRBV6-1|.|.|TRBJ1-1
CASSEQVNTEAFF
TGTGCCAGCAGTGAACAGGTGAACACTGAAGCTTTCTTT
>TRBV18|.|TRBD1|TRBJ1-1
CASSPQGARLAFF
TGTGCCAGCTCACCACAGGGGGCCCGTTTGGCTTTCTTT
>TRBV2|.|TRBD2|TRBJ2-2
CASSEGLAGGELFF
TGTGCCAGCAGTGAAGGGCTAGCGGGCGGGGAGCTGTTTTTT
>TRBV7-3|.|.|TRBJ1-5
CASSPPSEAKGNQPQHF
TGTGCCAGCAGCCCGCCGTCGGAGGCGAAGGGCAATCAGCCCCAGCATTTT